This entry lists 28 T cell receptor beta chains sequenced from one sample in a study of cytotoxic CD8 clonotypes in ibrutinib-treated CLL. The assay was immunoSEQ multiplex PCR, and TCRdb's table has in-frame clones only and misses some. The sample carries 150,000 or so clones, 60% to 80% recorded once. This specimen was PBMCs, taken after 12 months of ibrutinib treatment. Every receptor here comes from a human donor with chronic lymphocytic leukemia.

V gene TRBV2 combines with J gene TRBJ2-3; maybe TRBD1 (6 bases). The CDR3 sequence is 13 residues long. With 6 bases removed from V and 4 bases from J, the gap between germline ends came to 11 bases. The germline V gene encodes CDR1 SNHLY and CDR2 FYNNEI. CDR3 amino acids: CASRRDIADTQYF. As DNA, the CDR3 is TGTGCCAGCAGACGGGACATCGCAGATACGCAGTATTTT.

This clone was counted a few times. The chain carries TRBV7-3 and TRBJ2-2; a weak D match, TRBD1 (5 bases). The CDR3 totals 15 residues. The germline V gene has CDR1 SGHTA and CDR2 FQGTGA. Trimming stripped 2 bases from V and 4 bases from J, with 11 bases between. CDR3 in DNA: TGTGCCAGCAGCTTATATTTAGGGGTCACCGGGGAGCTGTTTTTT. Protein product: CASSLYLGVTGELFF.

The CDR3 sequence: CASSVESRGYGEQFF. The DNA for the CDR3 is TGTGCCAGCAGCGTAGAGAGCAGGGGATACGGTGAGCAGTTCTTC. The rearrangement links TRBV9 to TRBJ2-1; the D gene is possibly TRBD1 (6 bases). CDR1 is SGDLS, CDR2 YYNGEE, per germline. The CDR3 contains 15 residues. The germline V and J ends were trimmed by 0 bases and 9 bases, with 16 bases remaining between them.

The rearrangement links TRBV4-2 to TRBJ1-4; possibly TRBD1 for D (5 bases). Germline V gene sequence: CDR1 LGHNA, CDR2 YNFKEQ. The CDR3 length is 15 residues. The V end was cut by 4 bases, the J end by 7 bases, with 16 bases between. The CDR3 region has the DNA TGTGCCAGCAGCCGTCCGGGGGTGCCGGGTGAAAAACTGTTTTTT. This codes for CASSRPGVPGEKLFF.

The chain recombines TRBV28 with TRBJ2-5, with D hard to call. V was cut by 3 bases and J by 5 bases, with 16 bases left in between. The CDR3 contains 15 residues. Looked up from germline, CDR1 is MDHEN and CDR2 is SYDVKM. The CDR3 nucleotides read TGTGCCAGCAGTTTTGGTGGGCTTGGTACGGAGACCCAGTACTTC. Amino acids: CASSFGGLGTETQYF.

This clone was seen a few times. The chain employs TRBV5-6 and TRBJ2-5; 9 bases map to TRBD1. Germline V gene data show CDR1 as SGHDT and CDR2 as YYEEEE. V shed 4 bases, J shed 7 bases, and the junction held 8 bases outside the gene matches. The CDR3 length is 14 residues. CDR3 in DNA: TGTGCCAGCAGCGCTGGACAGGGGATAGGGACCCAGTACTTC. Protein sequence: CASSAGQGIGTQYF.

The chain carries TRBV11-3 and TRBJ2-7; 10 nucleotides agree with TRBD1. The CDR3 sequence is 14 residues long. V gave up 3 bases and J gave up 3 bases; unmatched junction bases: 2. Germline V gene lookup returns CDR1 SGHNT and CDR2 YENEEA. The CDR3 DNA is TGTGCCAGCAGCTTCCGGGACAGGGGCTACGAGCAGTACTTC. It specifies CASSFRDRGYEQYF.

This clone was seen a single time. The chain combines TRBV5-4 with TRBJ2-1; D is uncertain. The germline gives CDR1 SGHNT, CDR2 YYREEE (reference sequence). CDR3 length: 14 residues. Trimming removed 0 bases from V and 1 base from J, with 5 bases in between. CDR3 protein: CASSLGRSYNEQFF. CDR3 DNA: TGTGCCAGCAGCTTGGGGCGGTCCTACAATGAGCAGTTCTTC.

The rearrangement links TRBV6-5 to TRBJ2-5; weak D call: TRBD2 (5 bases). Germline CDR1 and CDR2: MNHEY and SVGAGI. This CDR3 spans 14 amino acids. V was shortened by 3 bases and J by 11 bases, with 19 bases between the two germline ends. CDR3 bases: TGTGCCAGCAGTTATCGACCCTATTCTGGGGAGCAGTACTTC. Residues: CASSYRPYSGEQYF.

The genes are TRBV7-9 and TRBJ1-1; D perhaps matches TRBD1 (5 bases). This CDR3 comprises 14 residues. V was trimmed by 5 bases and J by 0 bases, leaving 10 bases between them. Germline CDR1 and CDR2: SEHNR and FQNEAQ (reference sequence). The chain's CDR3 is CASSAQGMNTEAFF. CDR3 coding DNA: TGTGCCAGCAGCGCCCAGGGAATGAACACTGAAGCTTTCTTT.

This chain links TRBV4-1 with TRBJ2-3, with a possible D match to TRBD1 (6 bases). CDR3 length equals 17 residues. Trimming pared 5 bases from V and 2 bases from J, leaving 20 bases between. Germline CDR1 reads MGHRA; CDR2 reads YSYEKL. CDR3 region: CASSSVGTGLYTDTQYF. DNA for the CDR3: TGCGCCAGCAGCTCAGTCGGTACAGGGCTATACACAGATACGCAGTATTTT.

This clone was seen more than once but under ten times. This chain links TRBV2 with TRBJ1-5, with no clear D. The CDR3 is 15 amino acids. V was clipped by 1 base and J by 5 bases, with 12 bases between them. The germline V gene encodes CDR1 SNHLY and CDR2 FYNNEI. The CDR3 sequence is CASSEGGSGDQPQHF. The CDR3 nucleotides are TGTGCCAGCAGTGAAGGGGGTAGTGGGGATCAGCCCCAGCATTTT. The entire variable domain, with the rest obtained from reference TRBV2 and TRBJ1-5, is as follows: EPEVTQTPSHQVTQMGQEVILRCVPISNHLYFYWYRQILGQKVEFLVSFYNNEISEKSEIFDDQFSVERPDGSNFTLKIRSTKLEDSAMYFCASSEGGSGDQPQHFGDGTRLSIL.

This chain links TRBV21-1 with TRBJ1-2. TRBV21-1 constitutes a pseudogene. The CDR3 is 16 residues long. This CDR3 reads CASSKALGSFNYGYTF. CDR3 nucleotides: TGTGCCAGCAGCAAAGCTTTAGGCAGTTTTAACTATGGCTACACCTTC.

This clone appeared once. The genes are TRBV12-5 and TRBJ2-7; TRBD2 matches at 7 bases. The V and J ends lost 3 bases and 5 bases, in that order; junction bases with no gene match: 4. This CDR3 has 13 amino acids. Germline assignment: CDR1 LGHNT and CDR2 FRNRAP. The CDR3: CASGFGRANEQYF. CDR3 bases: TGTGCTAGTGGTTTTGGGAGGGCGAACGAGCAGTACTTC. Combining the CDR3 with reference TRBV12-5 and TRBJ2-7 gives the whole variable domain DARVTQTPRHKVTEMGQEVTMRCQPILGHNTVFWYRQTMMQGLELLAYFRNRAPLDDSGMPKDRFSAEMPDATLATLKIQPSEPRDSAVYFCASGFGRANEQYFGPGTRLTVT.

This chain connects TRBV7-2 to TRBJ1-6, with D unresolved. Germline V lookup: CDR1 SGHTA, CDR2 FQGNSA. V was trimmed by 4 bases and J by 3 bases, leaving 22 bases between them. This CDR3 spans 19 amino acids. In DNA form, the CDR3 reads TGTGCCAGCAGCTCCGCCTCTTTCGTGGTAGGGCACTATAATTCACCCCTCCACTTT. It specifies CASSSASFVVGHYNSPLHF.

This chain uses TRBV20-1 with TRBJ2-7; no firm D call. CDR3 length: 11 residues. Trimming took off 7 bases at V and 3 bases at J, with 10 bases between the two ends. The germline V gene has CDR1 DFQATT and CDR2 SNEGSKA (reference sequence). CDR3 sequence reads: CSEQGGYEQYF. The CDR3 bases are TGCAGTGAACAAGGCGGCTACGAGCAGTACTTC.

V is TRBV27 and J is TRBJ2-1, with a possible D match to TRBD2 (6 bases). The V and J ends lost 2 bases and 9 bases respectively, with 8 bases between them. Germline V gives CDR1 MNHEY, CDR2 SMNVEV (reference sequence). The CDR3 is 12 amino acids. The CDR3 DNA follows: TGTGCCAGCAGTTTAGGGGGAGGTGAGCAGTTCTTC. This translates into CASSLGGGEQFF.

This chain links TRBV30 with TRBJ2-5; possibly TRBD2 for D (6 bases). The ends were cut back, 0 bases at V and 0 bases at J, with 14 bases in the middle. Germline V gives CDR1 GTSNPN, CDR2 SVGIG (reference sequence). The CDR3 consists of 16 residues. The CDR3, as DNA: TGTGCCTGGAGTGTAACGGGAGAACTGTACCAAGAGACCCAGTACTTC. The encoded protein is CAWSVTGELYQETQYF.

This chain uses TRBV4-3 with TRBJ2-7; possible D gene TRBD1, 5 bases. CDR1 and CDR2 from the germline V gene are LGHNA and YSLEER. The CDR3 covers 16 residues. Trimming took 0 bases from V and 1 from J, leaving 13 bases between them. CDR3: CASSQEVSTVSYEQYF. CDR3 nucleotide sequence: TGCGCCAGCAGCCAAGAAGTTTCGACAGTGTCCTACGAGCAGTACTTC.

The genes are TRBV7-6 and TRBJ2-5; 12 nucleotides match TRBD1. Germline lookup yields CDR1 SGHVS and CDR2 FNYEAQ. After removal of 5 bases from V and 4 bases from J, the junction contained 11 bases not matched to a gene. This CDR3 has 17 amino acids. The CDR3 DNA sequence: TGTGCCAGCAGCCCCGGGACAGGGGGCCTTCACGGAGAGACCCAGTACTTC. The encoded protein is CASSPGTGGLHGETQYF.

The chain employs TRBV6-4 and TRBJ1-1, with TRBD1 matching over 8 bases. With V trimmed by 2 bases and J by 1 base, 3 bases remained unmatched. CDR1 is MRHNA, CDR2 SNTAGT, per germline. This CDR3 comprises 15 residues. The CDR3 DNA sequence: TGTGCCAGCAGTGACCATGGACAGGGGAACACTGAAGCTTTCTTT. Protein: CASSDHGQGNTEAFF.

CDR3 in amino acids: CASSLVRAWWETQYF. The DNA of the CDR3 is TGTGCCAGCAGCTTAGTTAGAGCTTGGTGGGAGACCCAGTACTTC. The genes are TRBV7-8 and TRBJ2-5; no firm D call. Germline CDR1 and CDR2: SGHVS and FQNEAQ. Trimming removed 1 base at V and 5 bases at J, with 14 bases between. The CDR3 sequence is 15 residues long.

This CDR3 reads CASSSITANSYEQYF. The CDR3 DNA sequence: TGTGCCAGCAGTTCCATTACAGCAAACTCCTACGAGCAGTACTTC. The chain links TRBV27 to TRBJ2-7; D gene uncertain. Germline V gene lookup returns CDR1 MNHEY and CDR2 SMNVEV (reference sequence). This CDR3 has 15 amino acids. V lost 4 bases, J lost 0 bases, and 13 bases lay in between.

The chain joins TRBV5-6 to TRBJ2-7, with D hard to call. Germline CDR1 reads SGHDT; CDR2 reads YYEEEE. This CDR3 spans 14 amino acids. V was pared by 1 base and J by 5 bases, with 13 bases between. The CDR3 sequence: CASSLLGEQNEQYF. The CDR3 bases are TGTGCCAGCAGCTTGCTCGGAGAGCAAAACGAGCAGTACTTC.

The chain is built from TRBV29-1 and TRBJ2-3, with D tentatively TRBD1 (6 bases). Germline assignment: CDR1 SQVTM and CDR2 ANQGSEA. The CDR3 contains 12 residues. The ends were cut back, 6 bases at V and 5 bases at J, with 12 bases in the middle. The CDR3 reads CSVPRGLDTQYF. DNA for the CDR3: TGCAGCGTACCCAGGGGCCTAGATACGCAGTATTTT.

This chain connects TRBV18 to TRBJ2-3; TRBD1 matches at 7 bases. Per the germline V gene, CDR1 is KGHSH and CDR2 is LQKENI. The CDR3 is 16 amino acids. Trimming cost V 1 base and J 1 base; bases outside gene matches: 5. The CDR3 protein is CASSPLRDRGTDTQYF. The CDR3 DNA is TGTGCCAGCTCACCACTACGCGACAGGGGCACAGATACGCAGTATTTT.

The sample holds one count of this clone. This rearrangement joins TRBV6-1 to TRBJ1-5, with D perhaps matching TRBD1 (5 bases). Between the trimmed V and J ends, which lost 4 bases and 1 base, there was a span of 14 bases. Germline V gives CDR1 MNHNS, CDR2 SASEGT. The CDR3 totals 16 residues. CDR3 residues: CASSVGTHYSNQPQHF. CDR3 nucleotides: TGTGCCAGCAGTGTTGGGACGCATTACAGCAATCAGCCCCAGCATTTT.

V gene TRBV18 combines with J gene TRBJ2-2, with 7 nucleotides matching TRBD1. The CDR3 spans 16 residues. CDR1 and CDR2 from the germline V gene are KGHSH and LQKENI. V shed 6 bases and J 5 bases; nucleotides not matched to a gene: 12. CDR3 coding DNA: TGTGCCAGCTCGCATCCCGGGACAGCGGTAACCGGGGAGCTGTTTTTT. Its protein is CASSHPGTAVTGELFF.